This TCR beta chain was obtained from a study of T cells in Graves' hyperthyroidism and ophthalmopathy. Using RNA transcripts as the source, TCR beta CDR3 regions were amplified. First-round RT-PCR with HTBI primers amplified the TCR CDR3 region. TCRdb processed the multiplex PCR reads anew with MiXCR; each CDR3 protein has one entry. Of about 380,000 distinct CDR3 sequences listed, under 20% are singletons. The table lists this clonotype with a few counts. What it recognizes is unknown. Study-wide results and caveats: Researchers found most expanded thyroid clonotypes above 0.001 in blood as well.

The CDR3 extends over 13 amino acids. The V gene's germline CDR1 is SEHNR and CDR2 FQNEAQ (reference sequence). V was shortened by 1 base and J by 6 bases, with 9 bases between the two germline ends. V gene TRBV7-9 combines with J gene TRBJ2-5; maybe TRBD1 (6 bases). This clonotype was sampled from a man between 18 and 35 years old with Graves' ophthalmopathy. What was sequenced was blood. CDR3 protein: CASSLGTEKTQYF. The CDR3 DNA reads TGTGCCAGCAGCTTAGGGACAGAAAAGACCCAGTACTTC.